Sequencing of this T cell receptor beta chain was carried out in a study of T cell repertoires in cytomegalovirus infection (dated by TCRdb to between 2017 and 2020). Turning to the overall study: The peptide stimulations were aimed at well-studied HLA-B-restricted epitopes as well as recently identified HLA-C-restricted CMV epitopes, whose presentation resists viral immunomodulation. The HLA type of each donor mattered for the analysis, because public TCR beta signatures pointed to carriage of CMV infection along with the matching HLA type. Overall results and qualifications from the work: In both this cohort and an independent roughly 350-donor cohort, the cumulative frequency of public TCR beta family members distinguished carriers of CMV infection plus the relevant HLA type. The ex vivo response was dominated by HLA-C-restricted CMV-specific TCR beta clonotypes, and the single most frequent clonotype in two of eight donors was supplied by these HLA-C-restricted clonotypes.

Instrument used: Illumina HiSeq 1500. Starting from the raw public reads, TCRdb applied fastp trimming at Q25, assembled clones with MiXCR and retained in-frame beta chains. Under each unique CDR3 protein, matching rows form one entry showing the most common genes and DNA. A total of roughly 860,000 distinct CDR3 sequences appear in this sample, roughly 33% of them only once. About an eighth of the sample goes to the ten largest clones. This clonotype was found a few times. The clone's antigen remains unknown. No quality values exist for individual bases; no much larger clone is one base distant. At the junction V is shortened by 6 bases and J by 6 bases, with 27 bases in between. CDR1 and CDR2 (MNHEY, SVGEGT) derive from the germline V gene. The CDR3 covers 18 residues, taking in both the cysteine and the phenylalanine. The kept DNA is CDR3 alone, 54 bases in frame from the first base. The sample's treatment or condition, from its label and the paper: in vitro stimulation with specific CMV peptide epitopes to enrich CMV-specific T cells.

The sequence joins TRBV6-2 or TRBV6-3 to TRBJ1-5; the best D guess is TRBD1, with 5 bases matching. The TCR originated in a human donor in good health (CMV status not recorded). Some clones in this sample may be carry-over from other donors' samples. The sample in question was cultured CD8+ T cells from PBMCs, obtained from culture after CMV antigen stimulation. The DNA sequence is as follows: TGTGCCAGCAGCCTTCTCTCGATGGGGCCCACGGCGGGTCAGCCCCAGCATTTT. It codes for CASSLLSMGPTAGQPQHF.